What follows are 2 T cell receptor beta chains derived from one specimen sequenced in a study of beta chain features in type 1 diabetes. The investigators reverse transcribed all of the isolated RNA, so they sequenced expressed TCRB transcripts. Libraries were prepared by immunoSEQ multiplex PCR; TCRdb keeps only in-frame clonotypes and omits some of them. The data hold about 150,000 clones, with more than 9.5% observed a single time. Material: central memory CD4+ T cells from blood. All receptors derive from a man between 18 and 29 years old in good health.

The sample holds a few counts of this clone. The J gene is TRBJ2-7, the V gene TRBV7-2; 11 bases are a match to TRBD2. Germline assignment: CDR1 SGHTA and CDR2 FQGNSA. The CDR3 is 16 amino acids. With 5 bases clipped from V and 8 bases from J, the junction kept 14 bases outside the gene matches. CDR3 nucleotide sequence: TGTGCCAGCAGCCACAGCGGACTAGCGGGCCTTACCCAGCAGTACTTC. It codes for CASSHSGLAGLTQQYF.

The CDR3 spells CASSFGLRMGGYTF. DNA for the CDR3: TGTGCCAGCAGTTTCGGGCTTCGCATGGGAGGCTACACCTTC. This chain joins TRBV6-5 and TRBJ1-2, with D unresolved. The CDR3 covers 14 residues. Germline assignment: CDR1 MNHEY and CDR2 SVGAGI. Trimming took off 4 bases at V and 8 bases at J, with 17 bases between the two ends.